One T cell receptor (beta chain) is described in this entry. Its antigen is still unknown. As for time point: persistent/refractory GD, antithyroid drugs over 5 years with positive TRAb. PBMC-extracted RNA yielded the TCR library. A peripheral blood sample, about 9.4 milliliters in volume, was drawn into EDTA tubes. With V trimmed by 3 bases and J by 7 bases, 5 bases remained unmatched. Germline CDR1 and CDR2: LGHDT and YNNKEL (reference sequence). The CDR3 is 15 amino acids. For TCR beta, libraries came from iRepertoire HTBI primers and Arm-PCR of CDR3 regions. Using its own MiXCR run on the multiplex PCR reads, TCRdb lists one record per CDR3 protein. The sample has hundreds of thousands of distinct CDR3 sequences, around 30% seen once. This sample stems from a study of regulatory T cells in long-lasting Graves disease. Across the whole study: It was over 5 years of antithyroid drugs, with positive TSH receptor antibodies, that meant persistent Graves' disease. Overall study findings and caveats: There was favoring of TRBV28, TRBJ1-2 and TRBJ2-5 in persistent disease.

Sequenced here: peripheral blood mononuclear cells (PBMCs), sampled when the disease was refractory, from a patient treated with antithyroid drugs. The receptor was derived from a female donor with Graves disease. The rearrangement joins TRBV3-1 to TRBJ1-5; 11 positions agree with TRBD1. CDR3 region: CASSQGTGGGQPQHF. CDR3 DNA sequence: TGTGCCAGCAGCCAGGGGACAGGGGGGGGACAGCCCCAGCATTTT.